The 10 T cell receptor beta chains in this list originate from one sample, sequenced in a study of T-cell memory formation after mild COVID-19. TCRdb re-analysed the 5' RACE reads in MiXCR, keeping a single row per CDR3 protein. The sample includes about 190,000 distinct CDR3 sequences, around 19% of them seen just once. What was sequenced was PBMCs or a T cell subset sorted from them (not recorded which). Every receptor here comes from an adult woman who had mild COVID-19 (a few samples of this study predate the infection). Cell type and time point are not known.

This clonotype was seen a few times. V gene TRBV12-3 or TRBV12-4 combines with J gene TRBJ2-5; no definite D call. V lost 1 base to trimming and J lost 6 bases, with 6 bases between them. This CDR3 has 12 residues. CDR3 in amino acids: CASSLEGKTQYF. In nucleotides, the CDR3 is TGTGCCAGCAGTTTAGAAGGGAAGACCCAGTACTTC.

J is TRBJ2-2 and V is TRBV6-6; D possibly corresponds to TRBD1 (5 bases). Trimming took off 3 bases at V and 1 base at J, with 12 bases between the two ends. This CDR3 is built from 16 residues. Germline values: CDR1 MNHNY, CDR2 SVGAGI (reference sequence). The CDR3 reads CASSYWSTGNTGELFF. In DNA form, the CDR3 reads TGTGCCAGCAGTTATTGGAGTACAGGGAACACCGGGGAGCTGTTTTTT.

The rearrangement uses TRBV12-3 or TRBV12-4 and TRBJ1-1; D gene unclear. V was shortened by 3 bases and J by 3 bases, with 5 bases between the two germline ends. The CDR3 consists of 12 residues. Written as DNA, the CDR3 is TGTGCCAGCAGTTTTGGGGACACTGAAGCTTTCTTT. It specifies CASSFGDTEAFF.

This chain uses TRBV20-1 with TRBJ2-3; the match to TRBD2 covers 8 bases. This CDR3 contains 16 residues. Per germline, CDR1 DFQATT and CDR2 SNEGSKA (reference sequence). The V segment lost 4 bases and the J segment 0 bases; nucleotides outside the gene matches: 9. The CDR3 region has the DNA TGCAGTGCTACCCTATTAGCGGGGCTTAGCACAGATACGCAGTATTTT. Translation gives CSATLLAGLSTDTQYF.

There are a few counts of this clonotype. The J gene is TRBJ2-3, the V gene TRBV12-3 or TRBV12-4, with 10 bases aligning to TRBD2. J gave up 1 base and V 3 bases, and 13 bases lay outside the gene matches. The CDR3 runs to 19 residues. CDR3 loop: CASSLGPPGAGGRTDTQYF. Written as DNA, the CDR3 is TGTGCCAGCAGTTTGGGCCCCCCCGGAGCGGGGGGGCGCACAGATACGCAGTATTTT.

The chain couples TRBV10-3 to TRBJ1-1; D is ambiguous. V was cut by 8 bases and J by 1 base, with 8 bases left in between. The CDR3 has 12 residues. CDR1 is ENHRY and CDR2 is SYGVKD in the germline V gene. The chain's CDR3 is CAISGPNTEAFF. The CDR3 DNA reads TGTGCCATCTCTGGTCCGAACACTGAAGCTTTCTTT.

The genes are TRBV18 and TRBJ2-5; either TRBD1 or TRBD2 may supply D (5 bases each). V lost 6 bases and J 4 bases, leaving 15 bases between the germline ends. The CDR3 length is 14 residues. The germline V gene encodes CDR1 KGHSH and CDR2 LQKENI. This CDR3 is CASSLNEGRETQYF. For the CDR3, the DNA is TGTGCCAGCTCCCTAAACGAGGGGCGAGAGACCCAGTACTTC.

The chain recombines TRBV7-9 with TRBJ1-2, with no clear D. CDR3 length: 15 amino acids. V was clipped by 1 base and J by 0 bases, with 9 bases between them. Germline V gene data show CDR1 as SEHNR and CDR2 as FQNEAQ (reference sequence). CDR3 nucleotides: TGTGCCAGCAGCTTAGTTCAGTCTACTAACTATGGCTACACCTTC. Its protein product is CASSLVQSTNYGYTF. The complete variable domain, with remaining parts taken from reference TRBV7-9 and TRBJ1-2, reads DTGVSQNPRHKITKRGQNVTFRCDPISEHNRLYWYRQTLGQGPEFLTYFQNEAQLEKSRLLSDRFSAERPKGSFSTLEIQRTEQGDSAMYLCASSLVQSTNYGYTFGSGTRLTVV.

This clonotype was detected only a few times. The chain is built from TRBV11-2 and TRBJ2-7; D perhaps matches TRBD1 (5 bases). Trimming shortened V by 5 bases and J by 1 base, and 12 bases separated the two germline ends. The CDR3 is made up of 14 amino acids. Germline values: CDR1 SGHAT, CDR2 FQNNGV. CDR3 coding DNA: TGTGCCAGCAGCCCCTCGACAGTATCCTACGAGCAGTACTTC. Encoded protein: CASSPSTVSYEQYF.

This clonotype was seen a handful of times. The chain couples TRBV2 to TRBJ2-1; D is uncertain. The CDR3 totals 15 residues. With 6 bases removed from V and 3 bases from J, the gap between germline ends came to 15 bases. Germline V gene sequence: CDR1 SNHLY, CDR2 FYNNEI. The CDR3 nucleotides are TGTGCCAGCAGGGGCGACCGCCCAGGCTACAATGAGCAGTTCTTC. It is translated as CASRGDRPGYNEQFF. The whole variable domain, filled in from reference TRBV2 and TRBJ2-1, reads EPEVTQTPSHQVTQMGQEVILRCVPISNHLYFYWYRQILGQKVEFLVSFYNNEISEKSEIFDDQFSVERPDGSNFTLKIRSTKLEDSAMYFCASRGDRPGYNEQFFGPGTRLTVL.